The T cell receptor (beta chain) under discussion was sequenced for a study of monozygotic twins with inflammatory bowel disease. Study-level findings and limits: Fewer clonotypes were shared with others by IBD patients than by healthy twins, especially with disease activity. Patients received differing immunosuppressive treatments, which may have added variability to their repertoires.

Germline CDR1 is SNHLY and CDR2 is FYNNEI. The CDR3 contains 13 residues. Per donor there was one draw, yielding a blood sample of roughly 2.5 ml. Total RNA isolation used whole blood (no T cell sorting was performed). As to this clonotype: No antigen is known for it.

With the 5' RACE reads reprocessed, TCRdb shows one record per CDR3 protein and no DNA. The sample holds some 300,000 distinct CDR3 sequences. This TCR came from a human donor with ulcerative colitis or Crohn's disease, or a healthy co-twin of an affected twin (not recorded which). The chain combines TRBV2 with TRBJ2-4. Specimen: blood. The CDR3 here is CASRVLAKNIQYF. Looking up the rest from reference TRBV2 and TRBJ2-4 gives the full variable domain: EPEVTQTPSHQVTQMGQEVILRCVPISNHLYFYWYRQILGQKVEFLVSFYNNEISEKSEIFDDQFSVERPDGSNFTLKIRSTKLEDSAMYFCASRVLAKNIQYFGAGTRLSVL.